This TCR beta chain was identified in a study of cytomegalovirus exposure and HLA in healthy donors. For this clone: Its antigen is unidentified.

Whole-study findings and limits: CMV serostatus stood as the only immune exposure information on hand.

The PCR had 60 Vbeta and 13 Jbeta primers. In the study's own analysis: Roughly 9.9 million shared chains were among the roughly 80 million unique TCR beta chains that a later analysis counted. TCRdb's table, derived via immunoSEQ multiplex PCR, lists solely in-frame clones and lacks some. That table is the source of V, J and clone size, and D and trimming were worked out from the DNA. This table holds 150,000 or so clones, around 82% found once. The clonotype was recovered from a boy between 2 and 10 years old in good health and CMV-seronegative. The sample consisted of PBMCs.

CDR3 DNA sequence: TGTGCCAGCTCAACAGGGGGCGGCAATCAGCCCCAGCATTTT. This codes for CASSTGGGNQPQHF. The gene calls are TRBV18 and TRBJ1-5; 9 positions match TRBD1. Germline assignment: CDR1 KGHSH and CDR2 LQKENI. Trimming at V came to 5 bases and at J to 2 bases, leaving 1 base not matched to a gene. The CDR3 is made up of 14 amino acids. Filled out from reference TRBV18 and TRBJ1-5, the complete variable domain reads NAGVMQNPRHLVRRRGQEARLRCSPMKGHSHVYWYRQLPEEGLKFMVYLQKENIIDESGMPKERFSAEFPKEGPSILRIQQVVRGDSAAYFCASSTGGGNQPQHFGDGTRLSIL.